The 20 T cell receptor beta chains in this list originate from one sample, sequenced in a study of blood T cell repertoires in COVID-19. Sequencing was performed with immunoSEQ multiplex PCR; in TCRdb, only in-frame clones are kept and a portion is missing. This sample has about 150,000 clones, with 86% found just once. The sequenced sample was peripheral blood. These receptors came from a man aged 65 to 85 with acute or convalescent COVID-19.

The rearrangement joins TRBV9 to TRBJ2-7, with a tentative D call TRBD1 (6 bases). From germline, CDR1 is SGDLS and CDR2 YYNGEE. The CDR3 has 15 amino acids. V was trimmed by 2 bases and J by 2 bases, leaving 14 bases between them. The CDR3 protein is CASSVGQGNTYEQYF. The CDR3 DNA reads TGTGCCAGCAGCGTGGGTCAGGGGAATACCTACGAGCAGTACTTC.

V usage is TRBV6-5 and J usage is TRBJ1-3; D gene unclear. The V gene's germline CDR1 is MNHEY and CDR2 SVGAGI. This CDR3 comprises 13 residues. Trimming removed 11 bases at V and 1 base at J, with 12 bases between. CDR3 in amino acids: CAGRAASGNTIYF. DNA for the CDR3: TGTGCCGGGAGGGCAGCTTCTGGAAACACCATATATTTT.

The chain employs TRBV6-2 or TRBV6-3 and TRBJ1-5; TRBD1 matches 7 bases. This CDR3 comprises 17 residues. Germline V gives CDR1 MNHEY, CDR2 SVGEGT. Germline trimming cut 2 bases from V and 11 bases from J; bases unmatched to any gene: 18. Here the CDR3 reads CASSYAQTGRHPLAQHF. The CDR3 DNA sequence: TGTGCCAGCAGTTACGCGCAGACAGGGCGCCATCCTTTGGCCCAGCATTTT.

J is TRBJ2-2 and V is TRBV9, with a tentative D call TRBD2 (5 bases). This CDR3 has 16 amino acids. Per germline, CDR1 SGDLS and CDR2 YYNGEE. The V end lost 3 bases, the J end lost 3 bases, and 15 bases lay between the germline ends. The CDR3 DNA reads TGTGCCAGCAGCGCCGGCGCGGAGGTGGACACCGGGGAGCTGTTTTTT. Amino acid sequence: CASSAGAEVDTGELFF.

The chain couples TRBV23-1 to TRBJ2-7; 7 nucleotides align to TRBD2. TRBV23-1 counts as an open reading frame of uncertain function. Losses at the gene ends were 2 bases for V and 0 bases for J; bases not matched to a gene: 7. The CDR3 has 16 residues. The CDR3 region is CASSQDTSELSYEQYF. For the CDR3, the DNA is TGCGCCAGCAGTCAAGATACTAGCGAGCTCTCCTACGAGCAGTACTTC.

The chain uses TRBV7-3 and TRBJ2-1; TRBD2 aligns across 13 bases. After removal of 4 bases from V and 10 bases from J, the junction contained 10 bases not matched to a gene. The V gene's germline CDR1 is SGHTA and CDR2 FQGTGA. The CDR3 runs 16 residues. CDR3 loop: CASSSGLAGYLGEQFF. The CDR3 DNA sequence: TGTGCCAGCAGCTCGGGACTAGCGGGGTATCTTGGGGAGCAGTTCTTC. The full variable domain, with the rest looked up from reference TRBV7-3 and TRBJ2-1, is GAGVSQTPSNKVTEKGKYVELRCDPISGHTALYWYRQSLGQGPEFLIYFQGTGAADDSGLPNDRFFAVRPEGSVSTLKIQRTERGDSAVYLCASSSGLAGYLGEQFFGPGTRLTVL.

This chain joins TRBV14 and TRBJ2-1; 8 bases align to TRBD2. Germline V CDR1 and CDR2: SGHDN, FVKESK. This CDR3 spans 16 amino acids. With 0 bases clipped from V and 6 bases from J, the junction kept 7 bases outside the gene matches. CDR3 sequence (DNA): TGTGCCAGCAGCCAAGATGGGCTAGCGGGTCGCAATGAGCAGTTCTTC. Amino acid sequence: CASSQDGLAGRNEQFF.

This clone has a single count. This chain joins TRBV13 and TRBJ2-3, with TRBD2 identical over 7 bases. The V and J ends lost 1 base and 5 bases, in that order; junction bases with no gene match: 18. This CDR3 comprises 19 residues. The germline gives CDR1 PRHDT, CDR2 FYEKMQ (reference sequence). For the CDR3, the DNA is TGTGCCAGCAGCTTAGAAGTTGCGGGAGAGAGGGGATTTGGAGATACGCAGTATTTT. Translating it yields CASSLEVAGERGFGDTQYF. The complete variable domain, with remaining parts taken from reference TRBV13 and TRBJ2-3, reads AAGVIQSPRHLIKEKRETATLKCYPIPRHDTVYWYQQGPGQDPQFLISFYEKMQSDKGSIPDRFSAQQFSDYHSELNMSSLELGDSALYFCASSLEVAGERGFGDTQYFGPGTRLTVL.

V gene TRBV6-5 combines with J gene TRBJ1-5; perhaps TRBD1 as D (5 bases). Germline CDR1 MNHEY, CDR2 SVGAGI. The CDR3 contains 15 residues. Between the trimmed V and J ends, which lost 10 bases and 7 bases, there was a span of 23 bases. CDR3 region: CATDSPQGYDQPQHF. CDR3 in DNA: TGTGCCACCGATTCACCGCAGGGTTATGACCAGCCCCAGCATTTT.

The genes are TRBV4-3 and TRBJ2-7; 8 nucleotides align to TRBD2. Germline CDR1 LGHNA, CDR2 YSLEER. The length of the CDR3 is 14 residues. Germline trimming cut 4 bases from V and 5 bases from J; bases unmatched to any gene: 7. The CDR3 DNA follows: TGCGCCAGCAGCCTGGGACTAGGGATTGACGAGCAGTACTTC. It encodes CASSLGLGIDEQYF.

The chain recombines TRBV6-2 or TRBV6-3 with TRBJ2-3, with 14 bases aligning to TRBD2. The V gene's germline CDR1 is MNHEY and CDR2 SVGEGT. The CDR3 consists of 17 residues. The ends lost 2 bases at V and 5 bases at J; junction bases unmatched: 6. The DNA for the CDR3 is TGTGCCAGCAGTTACATAAGACTAGCGGGAGGGAGAGATACGCAGTATTTT. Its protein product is CASSYIRLAGGRDTQYF.

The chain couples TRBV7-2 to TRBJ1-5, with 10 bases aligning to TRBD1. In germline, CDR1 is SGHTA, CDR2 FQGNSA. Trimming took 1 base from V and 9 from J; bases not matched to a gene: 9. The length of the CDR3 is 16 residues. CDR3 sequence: CASSLVGTGVQRPQHF. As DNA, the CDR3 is TGTGCCAGCAGCTTAGTAGGGACAGGGGTACAAAGGCCCCAGCATTTT.

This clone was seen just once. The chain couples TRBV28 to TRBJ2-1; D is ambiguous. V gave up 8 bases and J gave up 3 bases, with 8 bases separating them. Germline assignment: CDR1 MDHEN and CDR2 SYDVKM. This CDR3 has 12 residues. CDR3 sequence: CASCEVYNEQFF. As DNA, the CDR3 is TGTGCCAGCTGCGAGGTCTACAATGAGCAGTTCTTC.

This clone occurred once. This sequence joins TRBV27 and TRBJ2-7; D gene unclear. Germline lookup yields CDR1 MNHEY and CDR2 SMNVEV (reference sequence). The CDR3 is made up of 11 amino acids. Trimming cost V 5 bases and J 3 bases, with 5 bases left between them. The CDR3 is CASSPGYEQYF. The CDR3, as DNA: TGTGCCAGCAGTCCCGGCTACGAGCAGTACTTC.

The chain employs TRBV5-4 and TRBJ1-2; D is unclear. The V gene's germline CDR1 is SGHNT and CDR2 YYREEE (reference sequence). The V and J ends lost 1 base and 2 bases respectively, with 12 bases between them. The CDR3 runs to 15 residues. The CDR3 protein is CASSLSSSGNYGYTF. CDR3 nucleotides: TGTGCCAGCAGCTTGAGCAGCTCAGGAAACTATGGCTACACCTTC.

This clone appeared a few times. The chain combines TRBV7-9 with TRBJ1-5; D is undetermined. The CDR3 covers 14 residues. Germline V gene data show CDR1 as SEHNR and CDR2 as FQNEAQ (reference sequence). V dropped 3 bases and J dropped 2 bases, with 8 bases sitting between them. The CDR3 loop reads CASSFDSGNQPQHF. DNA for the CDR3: TGTGCCAGCAGCTTCGATAGTGGCAATCAGCCCCAGCATTTT.

The CDR3 nucleotides are TGTGCCAGCAGTCCCTTTCCTAAGACAGGGAGCTCCTATAATTCACCCCTCCACTTT. It is translated as CASSPFPKTGSSYNSPLHF. The chain joins TRBV28 to TRBJ1-6; 7 positions agree with TRBD1. V dropped 5 bases and J dropped 0; count of bases not matched to a gene: 13. Germline values: CDR1 MDHEN, CDR2 SYDVKM. The CDR3 is 19 amino acids.

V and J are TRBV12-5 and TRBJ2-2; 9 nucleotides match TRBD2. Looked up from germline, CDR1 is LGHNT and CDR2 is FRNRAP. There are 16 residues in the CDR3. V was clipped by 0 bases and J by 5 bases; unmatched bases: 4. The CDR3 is CASGLVVSGSTGELFF. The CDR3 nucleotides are TGTGCTAGTGGTTTGGTAGTTAGCGGGAGTACCGGGGAGCTGTTTTTT.

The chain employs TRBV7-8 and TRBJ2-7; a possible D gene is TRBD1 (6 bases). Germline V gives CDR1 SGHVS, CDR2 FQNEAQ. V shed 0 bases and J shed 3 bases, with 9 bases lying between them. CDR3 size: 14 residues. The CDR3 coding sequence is TGTGCCAGCAGCTTAGCTTACAGGGACTACGAGCAGTACTTC. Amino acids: CASSLAYRDYEQYF. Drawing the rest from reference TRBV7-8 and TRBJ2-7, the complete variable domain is GAGVSQSPRYKVAKRGQDVALRCDPISGHVSLFWYQQALGQGPEFLTYFQNEAQLDKSGLPSDRFFAERPEGSVSTLKIQRTQQEDSAVYLCASSLAYRDYEQYFGPGTRLTVT.

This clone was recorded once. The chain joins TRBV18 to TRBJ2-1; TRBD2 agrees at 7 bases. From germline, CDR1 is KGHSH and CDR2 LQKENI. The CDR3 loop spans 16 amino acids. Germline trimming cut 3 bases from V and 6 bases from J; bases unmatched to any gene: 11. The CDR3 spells CASSPRRDYLGNEQFF. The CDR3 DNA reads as TGTGCCAGCTCACCGCGCCGGGACTACCTAGGCAATGAGCAGTTCTTC.